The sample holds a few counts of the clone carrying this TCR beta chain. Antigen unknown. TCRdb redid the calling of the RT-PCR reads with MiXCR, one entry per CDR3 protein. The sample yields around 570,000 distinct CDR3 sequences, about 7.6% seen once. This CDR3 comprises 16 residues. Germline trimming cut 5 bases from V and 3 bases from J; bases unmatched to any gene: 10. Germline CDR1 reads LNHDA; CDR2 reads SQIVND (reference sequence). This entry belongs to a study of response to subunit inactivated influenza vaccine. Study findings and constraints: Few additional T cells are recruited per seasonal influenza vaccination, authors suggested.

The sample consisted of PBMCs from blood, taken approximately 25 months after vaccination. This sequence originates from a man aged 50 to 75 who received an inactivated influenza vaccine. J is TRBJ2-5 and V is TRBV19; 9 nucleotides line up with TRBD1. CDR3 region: CASSPTGTGWEETQYF. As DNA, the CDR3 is TGTGCCAGTAGTCCAACCGGGACAGGGTGGGAAGAGACCCAGTACTTC.